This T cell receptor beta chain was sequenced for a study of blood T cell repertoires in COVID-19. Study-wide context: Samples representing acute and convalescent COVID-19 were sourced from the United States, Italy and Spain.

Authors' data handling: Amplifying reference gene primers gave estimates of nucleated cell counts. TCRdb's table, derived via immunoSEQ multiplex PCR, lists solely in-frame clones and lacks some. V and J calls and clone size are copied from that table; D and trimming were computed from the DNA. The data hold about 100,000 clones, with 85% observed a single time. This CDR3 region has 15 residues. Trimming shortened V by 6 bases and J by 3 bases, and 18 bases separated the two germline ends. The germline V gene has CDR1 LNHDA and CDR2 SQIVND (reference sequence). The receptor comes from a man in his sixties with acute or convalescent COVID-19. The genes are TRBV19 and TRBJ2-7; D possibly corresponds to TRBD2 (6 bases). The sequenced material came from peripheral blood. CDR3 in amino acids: CASSIIGGLNYEQYF. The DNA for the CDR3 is TGTGCCAGTAGCATTATCGGAGGGCTGAACTACGAGCAGTACTTC.